This is a list of T cell receptor beta chains from one sample in a study of cytomegalovirus exposure and HLA in healthy donors. Generated by immunoSEQ multiplex PCR, the TCRdb table keeps only in-frame clones and is missing some. The sample gives 100,000 to 150,000 clones, about 70% of which show up once; roughly 7% is in the top ten. What was sequenced was PBMCs. Receptor source: a male donor in good health and CMV-seronegative. Both conserved end residues are part of each CDR3. Fields, in order: J gene, D gene, clone size, V gene, CDR3 DNA, CDR3 protein. A D gene is named only where the DNA matches it firmly. Clone sizes are given selectively: once, few, many, or a class where the clone is expanded.

>TRBJ1-1|TRBD1|.|TRBV30
TGTGCCTGGAGTCCCCGGGACAGGGGGAATCAAAGGTTGGGCACTGAAGCTTTCTTT
CAWSPRDRGNQRLGTEAFF
>TRBJ2-7|TRBD1|few|TRBV28
TGTGCCAGCAGTCTGGACAGGGAGTGGCAGTACTTC
CASSLDREWQYF
>TRBJ2-2|.|.|TRBV7-6
TGTGCCAGCAGCTTAGTTTCGGCCGGGGAGCTGTTTTTT
CASSLVSAGELFF
>TRBJ2-7|TRBD2|.|TRBV10-2
TGCGCCAGCAATGGCCAGCGGGAGGGCGAGCAGTACTTC
CASNGQREGEQYF
>TRBJ2-7|.|.|TRBV13
TGTGCCAGCAGACTAGCTGGGACCTACGAGCAGTACTTC
CASRLAGTYEQYF
>TRBJ2-2|TRBD2|.|TRBV4-3
TGCGCCAGCAGCCAACCGGGAGGAGGTGGGGCCGGGGAGCTGTTTTTT
CASSQPGGGGAGELFF
>TRBJ2-2|TRBD1|.|TRBV7-9
TGTTCCAGCAGCTCCCTTCGACAGGGTAACACCGGGGAGCTGTTTTTT
CSSSSLRQGNTGELFF
>TRBJ1-4|.|.|TRBV28
TGTGCCAGCAGTTGGGGCGGTGAAAAACTGTTTTTT
CASSWGGEKLFF
>TRBJ2-7|.|.|TRBV7-2
TGTGCCAGCAGCCGCAGGGATAGGGCCTACGAGCAGTACTTC
CASSRRDRAYEQYF
>TRBJ2-1|.|.|TRBV18
TGTGCCAGCTCACCACAGAGAGATGAGCAGTTCTTC
CASSPQRDEQFF
>TRBJ1-4|TRBD1|few|TRBV2
TGTGCCAGTTTAAAGGACAGGGGTAATGAAAAACTGTTTTTT
CASLKDRGNEKLFF
>TRBJ2-7|TRBD2|.|TRBV7-2
TGTGCCAGCAGCCTCGGACTAGCGGGAGAGATCCCCTACGAGCAGTACTTC
CASSLGLAGEIPYEQYF
>TRBJ2-7|TRBD2|.|TRBV11-2
TGTGCCAGCAGCTTCCGGACTAGGATCGACGAGCAGTACTTC
CASSFRTRIDEQYF
>TRBJ2-1|TRBD2|.|TRBV18
TGTGCCAGCTCATCCCTAGCGGGAGCGTCCTACAATGAGCAGTTCTTC
CASSSLAGASYNEQFF
>TRBJ1-2|.|.|TRBV6-5
TGTGCCAGCGTGGGGCCGACCTCCCTCTACACCTTC
CASVGPTSLYTF
>TRBJ2-1|TRBD2|.|TRBV7-2
TGTGCCAGCAGCCCTTTTGCGGGAGCTGTCGATGAGCAGTTCTTC
CASSPFAGAVDEQFF
>TRBJ2-1|.|.|TRBV27
TGTGCCAGCAGTTTAGGACGGGGAACCTACAATGAGCAGTTCTTC
CASSLGRGTYNEQFF
>TRBJ1-4|TRBD1|.|TRBV11-2
TGTGCCAGCAGCCGTCTAGGGACAGGGGAAAAACTGTTTTTT
CASSRLGTGEKLFF
>TRBJ1-2|.|.|TRBV30
TGTGCCGTCCATGGGGCTTATGGCTACACCTTC
CAVHGAYGYTF
>TRBJ1-1|.|.|TRBV9
TGTGCCAGCAGCGTAGGGGGGGGCAGGATGAACACTGAAGCTTTCTTT
CASSVGGGRMNTEAFF
>TRBJ2-7|TRBD1|.|TRBV2
TGTGCCAGCAAGAAGACAGGGGGCTTTTACGAGCAGTACTTC
CASKKTGGFYEQYF
>TRBJ2-3|.|.|TRBV4-2
TGTGCCAGCAGCCAAGGCGGAACTAGCACAGATACGCAGTATTTT
CASSQGGTSTDTQYF
>TRBJ2-5|.|once|TRBV28
TGTGCCAGCAAGCCGCTTCGTTCCCCCACGGGGGAGACCCAGTACTTC
CASKPLRSPTGETQYF
>TRBJ2-7|.|.|TRBV2
TGTGCCAGCAGTGAAGATATCGGGGCCTACGAGCAGTACTTC
CASSEDIGAYEQYF
>TRBJ2-2|.|.|TRBV11-2
TGTGCCAGCAGCTTGAGGACAGCGAACACCGGGGAGCTGTTTTTT
CASSLRTANTGELFF
>TRBJ2-7|.|.|TRBV28
TGTGCCAGCACCCTGAGGTTCGAGCAGTACTTC
CASTLRFEQYF